Sequencing of this T cell receptor (beta chain) was carried out in a study of CD8 T cells in ankylosing spondylitis. The V end was cut by 3 bases, the J end by 6 bases, with 15 bases between. This CDR3 has 14 amino acids. Germline CDR1 is SGHVS and CDR2 is FQNEAQ. This clonotype was counted at least ten times. Quantitative molecular-barcoded 5'-RACE generated the TCR beta libraries. TCRdb used MiXCR to reprocess the 5' RACE reads, holding one entry per CDR3 protein. Seen here are 240,000 or so distinct CDR3 sequences, around 10% observed once, and the top ten hold around 6.5%. The J gene is TRBJ2-7, the V gene TRBV7-8; the D is unclear. Sample: blood, either unsorted or a sorted T cell fraction (not recorded which). This receptor was identified in a male donor with ankylosing spondylitis or in good health (not recorded which). CDR3 amino acids: CASSLDRGSAEQYF. Written as DNA, the CDR3 is TGTGCCAGCAGCTTGGACCGAGGTTCTGCCGAGCAGTACTTC.